A single sample is the source of the 7 T cell receptor beta chains below, sequenced in a study of T cell changes during pregnancy in multiple sclerosis. Libraries were prepared by immunoSEQ multiplex PCR; TCRdb keeps only in-frame clonotypes and omits some of them. The sample includes around 97,000 clones, about nine tenths of them seen just once. The material was peripheral blood, obtained in the second trimester of pregnancy. All receptors derive from a female donor in good health, enrolled as a control in a pregnancy study.

This clone was recorded once. The V gene is TRBV10-3, the J gene TRBJ2-5; D gene ambiguous. V lost 0 bases and J 5 bases, leaving 10 bases between the germline ends. Looked up from germline, CDR1 is ENHRY and CDR2 is SYGVKD. The CDR3 is 14 residues long. The CDR3 coding sequence is TGTGCCATCAGTGAGTCCGAATGGCGGGAGACCCAGTACTTC. This sequence encodes CAISESEWRETQYF.

The chain links TRBV7-6 to TRBJ2-2; the D gene is possibly TRBD1 (6 bases). Looked up from germline, CDR1 is SGHVS and CDR2 is FNYEAQ. This CDR3 region has 16 residues. Trimming left V 4 bases short and J 3 bases short, with 15 bases between. The CDR3 DNA is TGTGCCAGCAGCTCGAACAGGGACGTCGACACCGGGGAGCTGTTTTTT. It encodes CASSSNRDVDTGELFF.

The chain is built from TRBV7-8 and TRBJ1-1, with 9 bases identical to TRBD1. Trimming at V came to 5 bases and at J to 1 base, leaving 8 bases not matched to a gene. Per the germline V gene, CDR1 is SGHVS and CDR2 is FQNEAQ. This CDR3 region has 16 residues. CDR3 protein: CASSPGDRAGNTEAFF. The CDR3 DNA reads as TGTGCCAGCAGCCCAGGGGACAGGGCAGGGAACACTGAAGCTTTCTTT.

The chain links TRBV10-3 to TRBJ2-3, with TRBD2 identical over 7 bases. The CDR3 spans 15 residues. Trimming took 3 bases from V and 0 from J; bases not matched to a gene: 3. The V gene's germline CDR1 is ENHRY and CDR2 SYGVKD. The CDR3 here is CAISDRGDSTDTQYF. Here the CDR3 DNA reads TGTGCCATCAGTGATCGGGGGGATAGCACAGATACGCAGTATTTT.

The V and J genes are TRBV4-2 and TRBJ2-3; 9 nucleotides agree with TRBD2. Germline lookup yields CDR1 LGHNA and CDR2 YNFKEQ. The V segment lost 5 bases and the J segment 0 bases; nucleotides outside the gene matches: 6. This CDR3 region has 16 residues. This chain's CDR3 is CASSSSGVVSTDTQYF. The CDR3 DNA reads TGTGCCAGCAGCTCTAGCGGGGTCGTAAGCACAGATACGCAGTATTTT.

This clone has a single count. The chain is built from TRBV28 and TRBJ1-4, with D perhaps TRBD1 (5 bases). V was shortened by 1 base and J by 7 bases, with 16 bases between the two germline ends. The V gene's germline CDR1 is MDHEN and CDR2 SYDVKM. The CDR3 is made up of 16 amino acids. CDR3 sequence: CASSLLGQGETEKLFF. CDR3 nucleotide sequence: TGTGCCAGCAGTTTATTAGGGCAGGGTGAGACTGAAAAACTGTTTTTT.

The chain carries TRBV4-1 and TRBJ2-5; D perhaps matches TRBD1 (8 bases). Germline V lookup: CDR1 MGHRA, CDR2 YSYEKL. The CDR3 is 16 residues long. V was shortened by 5 bases and J by 4 bases, with 20 bases between the two germline ends. CDR3 sequence reads: CASSSRGRGGGETQYF. The CDR3 DNA follows: TGCGCCAGCAGCTCCAGGGGGCGAGGGGGGGGAGAGACCCAGTACTTC.